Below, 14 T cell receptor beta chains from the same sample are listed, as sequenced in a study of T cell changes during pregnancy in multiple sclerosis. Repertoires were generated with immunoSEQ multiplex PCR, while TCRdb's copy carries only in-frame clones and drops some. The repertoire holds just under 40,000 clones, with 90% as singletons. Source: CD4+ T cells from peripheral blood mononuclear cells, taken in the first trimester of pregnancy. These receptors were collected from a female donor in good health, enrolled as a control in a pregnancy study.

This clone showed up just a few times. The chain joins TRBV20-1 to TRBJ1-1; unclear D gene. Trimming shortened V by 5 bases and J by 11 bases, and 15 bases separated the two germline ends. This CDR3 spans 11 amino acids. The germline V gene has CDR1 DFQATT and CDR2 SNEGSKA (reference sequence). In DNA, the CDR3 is TGCAGTGCTCCCAGCGGAGGTATGGCTTTCTTT. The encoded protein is CSAPSGGMAFF.

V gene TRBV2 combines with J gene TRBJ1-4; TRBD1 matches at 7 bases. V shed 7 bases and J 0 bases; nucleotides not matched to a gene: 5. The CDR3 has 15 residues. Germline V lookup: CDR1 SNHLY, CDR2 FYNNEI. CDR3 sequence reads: CASKSQGATNEKLFF. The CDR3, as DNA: TGTGCCAGCAAGTCCCAGGGGGCAACTAATGAAAAACTGTTTTTT. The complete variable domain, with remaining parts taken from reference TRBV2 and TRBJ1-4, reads EPEVTQTPSHQVTQMGQEVILRCVPISNHLYFYWYRQILGQKVEFLVSFYNNEISEKSEIFDDQFSVERPDGSNFTLKIRSTKLEDSAMYFCASKSQGATNEKLFFGSGTQLSVL.

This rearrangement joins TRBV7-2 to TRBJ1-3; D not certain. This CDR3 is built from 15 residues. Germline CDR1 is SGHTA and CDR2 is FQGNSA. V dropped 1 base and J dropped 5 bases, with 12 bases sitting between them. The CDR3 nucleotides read TGTGCCAGCAGCTTAGACAGTTCGGCGAGAAACACCATATATTTT. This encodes CASSLDSSARNTIYF.

CDR3 bases: TGTGCCACCAGCAGAGCCGGGACAGGGGAAGCTTTCTTT. This encodes CATSRAGTGEAFF. This rearrangement joins TRBV15 to TRBJ1-1; 9 positions match TRBD1. CDR3 length: 13 amino acids. Germline CDR1 is LNHNV and CDR2 is YYDKDF (reference sequence). Trimming at V came to 1 base and at J to 8 bases, leaving 2 bases not matched to a gene. Supplemented by reference TRBV15 and TRBJ1-1, the full variable domain reads DAMVIQNPRYQVTQFGKPVTLSCSQTLNHNVMYWYQQKSSQAPKLLFHYYDKDFNNEADTPDNFQSRRPNTSFCFLDIRSPGLGDTAMYLCATSRAGTGEAFFGQGTRLTVV.

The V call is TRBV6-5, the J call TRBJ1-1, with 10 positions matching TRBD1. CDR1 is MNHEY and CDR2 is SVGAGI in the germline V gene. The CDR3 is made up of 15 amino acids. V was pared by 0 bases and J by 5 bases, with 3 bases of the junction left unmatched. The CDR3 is CASSYSGQGRTEAFF. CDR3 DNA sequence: TGTGCCAGCAGTTACTCGGGACAGGGGAGAACTGAAGCTTTCTTT.

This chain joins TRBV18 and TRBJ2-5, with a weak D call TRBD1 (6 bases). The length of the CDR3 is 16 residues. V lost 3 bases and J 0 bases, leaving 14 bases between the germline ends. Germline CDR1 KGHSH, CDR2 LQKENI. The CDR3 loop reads CASSPSRGGYQETQYF. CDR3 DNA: TGTGCCAGCTCACCTAGCAGGGGCGGGTACCAAGAGACCCAGTACTTC.

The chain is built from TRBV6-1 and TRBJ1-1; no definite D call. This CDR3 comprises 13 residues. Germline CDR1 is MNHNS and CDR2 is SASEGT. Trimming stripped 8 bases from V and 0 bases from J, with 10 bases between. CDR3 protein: CASLRQMNTEAFF. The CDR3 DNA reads TGTGCCAGCTTGAGGCAGATGAACACTGAAGCTTTCTTT.

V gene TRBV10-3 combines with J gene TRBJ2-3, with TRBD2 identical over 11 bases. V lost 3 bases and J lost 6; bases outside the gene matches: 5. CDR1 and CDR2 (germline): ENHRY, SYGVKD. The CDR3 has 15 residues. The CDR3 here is CAISDTSGGRDTQYF. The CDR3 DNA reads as TGTGCCATCAGTGATACTAGCGGGGGCCGCGATACGCAGTATTTT.

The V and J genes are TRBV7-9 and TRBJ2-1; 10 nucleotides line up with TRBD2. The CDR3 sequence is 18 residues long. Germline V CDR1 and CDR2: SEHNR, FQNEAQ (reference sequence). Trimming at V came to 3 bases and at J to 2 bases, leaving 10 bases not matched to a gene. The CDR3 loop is CASSFRLAGVGAYNEQFF. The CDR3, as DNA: TGTGCCAGCAGCTTTAGGCTAGCGGGGGTCGGCGCCTACAATGAGCAGTTCTTC.

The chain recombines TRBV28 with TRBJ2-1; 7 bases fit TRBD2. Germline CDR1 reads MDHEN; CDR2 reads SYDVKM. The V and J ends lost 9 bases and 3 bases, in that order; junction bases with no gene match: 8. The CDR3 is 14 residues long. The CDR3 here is CASGGGDNYNEQFF. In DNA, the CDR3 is TGTGCCAGTGGGGGAGGGGATAACTACAATGAGCAGTTCTTC.

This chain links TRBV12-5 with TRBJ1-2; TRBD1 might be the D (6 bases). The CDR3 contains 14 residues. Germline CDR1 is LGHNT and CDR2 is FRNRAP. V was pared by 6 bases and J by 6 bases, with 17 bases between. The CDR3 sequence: CASGRGEGVNGYTF. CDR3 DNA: TGTGCTAGTGGCCGGGGCGAGGGGGTAAATGGCTACACCTTC.

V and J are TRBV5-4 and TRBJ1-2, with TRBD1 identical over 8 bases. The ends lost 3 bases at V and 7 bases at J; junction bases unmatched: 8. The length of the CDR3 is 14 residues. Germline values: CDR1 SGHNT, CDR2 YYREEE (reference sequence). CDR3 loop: CASSSPTGDFGYTF. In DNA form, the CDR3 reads TGTGCCAGCAGCTCCCCGACAGGGGATTTTGGCTACACCTTC.

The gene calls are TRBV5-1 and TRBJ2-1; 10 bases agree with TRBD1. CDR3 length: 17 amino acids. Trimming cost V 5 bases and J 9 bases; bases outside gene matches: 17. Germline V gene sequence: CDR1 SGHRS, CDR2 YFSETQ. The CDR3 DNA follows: TGCGCCAGCAGTCGAGAAAATACCGGGACAGGGGTCGGTGAGCAGTTCTTC. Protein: CASSRENTGTGVGEQFF.

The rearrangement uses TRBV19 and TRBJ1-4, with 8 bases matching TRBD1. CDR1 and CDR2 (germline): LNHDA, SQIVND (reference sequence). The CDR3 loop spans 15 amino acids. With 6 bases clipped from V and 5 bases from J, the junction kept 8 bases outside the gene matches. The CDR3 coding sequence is TGTGCCAGTAGCCAGGCGGACAGGGAAAATGAAAAACTGTTTTTT. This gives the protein CASSQADRENEKLFF.